Listed here are 24 T cell receptor beta chains from one sample, sequenced in a study of T cells in Graves' hyperthyroidism and ophthalmopathy. Using RNA transcripts as the source, TCR beta CDR3 regions were amplified. The study used the HTBI primer set for a first-round RT-PCR of the TCR CDR3. TCRdb re-analysed the multiplex PCR reads in MiXCR, keeping a single row per CDR3 protein. Seen here are around 420,000 distinct CDR3 sequences, roughly 13% observed once, and the top ten hold roughly 4.8%. Sequenced material: blood. Receptors originate from a woman in her late teens or twenties with Graves' hyperthyroidism.

At least ten counts were recorded for this clonotype. The chain links TRBV20-1 to TRBJ2-7, with 10 bases identical to TRBD2. The germline V gene has CDR1 DFQATT and CDR2 SNEGSKA (reference sequence). The CDR3 covers 15 residues. After removal of 1 base from V and 3 bases from J, the junction contained 6 bases not matched to a gene. The CDR3, as DNA: TGCAGTGCTAGAGGAGAGCGGGAGGGAAACTACGAGCAGTACTTC. It specifies CSARGEREGNYEQYF.

This clonotype showed up many times. The chain is built from TRBV7-9 and TRBJ2-1; tentatively, D is TRBD1 or TRBD2 (5 bases each). V lost 1 base, J lost 6 bases, and 13 bases lay in between. The CDR3 consists of 15 residues. CDR1 SEHNR and CDR2 FQNEAQ come from the germline V gene (reference sequence). The CDR3 DNA reads TGTGCCAGCAGCTTAGATGGGGGATCCGGCAATGAGCAGTTCTTC. It codes for CASSLDGGSGNEQFF.

In its sample, this clonotype was seen many times. The V call is TRBV15, the J call TRBJ2-5; D not resolved. This CDR3 comprises 16 residues. The germline CDR1 and CDR2 sequences are LNHNV and YYDKDF (reference sequence). V lost 3 bases and J 3 bases, leaving 17 bases between the germline ends. In DNA, the CDR3 is TGTGCCACCAGCAGCGCAAGGTCAAGACTTAAAGAGACCCAGTACTTC. This translates into CATSSARSRLKETQYF.

The table lists this clonotype with many counts. The V gene is TRBV4-1, the J gene TRBJ2-3, with D perhaps given as TRBD1 or TRBD2 (5 bases each). The germline V and J ends were trimmed by 0 bases and 8 bases, with 21 bases remaining between them. Per germline, CDR1 MGHRA and CDR2 YSYEKL. This CDR3 contains 17 residues. The DNA of the CDR3 is TGCGCCAGCAGCCAAGACCCCCCGGGACGACGGCGAGGTACGCAGTATTTT. It codes for CASSQDPPGRRRGTQYF.

The CDR3 nucleotides are TGCGCCAGCAGCCAAGATCTTGGGATAGCGGGAGGCGGGGGGGAGCTGTTTTTT. Encoded protein: CASSQDLGIAGGGGELFF. The V gene is TRBV4-1, the J gene TRBJ2-2; 10 bases agree with TRBD2. V lost 0 bases to trimming and J lost 8 bases; unmatched junction nucleotides: 12. CDR3 length: 18 residues. Germline CDR1 is MGHRA and CDR2 is YSYEKL.

This clonotype was picked up many times. This chain links TRBV19 with TRBJ1-5; 8 bases fit TRBD1. The CDR3 consists of 15 residues. Germline V CDR1 and CDR2: LNHDA, SQIVND (reference sequence). V dropped 8 bases and J dropped 4; count of bases not matched to a gene: 10. This chain's CDR3 is CASAVQQGDNQPQHF. The CDR3 DNA is TGTGCCAGTGCCGTCCAACAGGGGGATAATCAGCCCCAGCATTTT.

This clonotype occurred many times. The V call is TRBV27, the J call TRBJ2-7, with 12 nucleotides matching TRBD1. The CDR3 has 14 residues. The germline CDR1 and CDR2 sequences are MNHEY and SMNVEV (reference sequence). Trimming at V came to 4 bases and at J to 5 bases, leaving 3 bases not matched to a gene. Here the CDR3 reads CASSSGQGANEQYF. CDR3 nucleotide sequence: TGTGCCAGCAGTTCGGGACAGGGGGCGAACGAGCAGTACTTC.

The sample holds many counts of this clonotype. The chain is built from TRBV6-1 and TRBJ2-3; 7 bases are shared with TRBD1. Germline V gene data show CDR1 as MNHNS and CDR2 as SASEGT. J was trimmed by 6 bases and V by 6 bases; bases with no gene match: 9. CDR3 length: 14 amino acids. Here the CDR3 reads CASSELQGPDTQYF. DNA of the CDR3: TGTGCCAGCAGCGAATTACAGGGGCCTGATACGCAGTATTTT.

This clonotype was detected many times. This chain uses TRBV6-5 with TRBJ1-1; the D gene is possibly TRBD1 (5 bases). Trimming took off 2 bases at V and 4 bases at J, with 8 bases between the two ends. Germline lookup yields CDR1 MNHEY and CDR2 SVGAGI. The CDR3 is 13 amino acids. The chain's CDR3 is CASSYRQGTEAFF. The CDR3 DNA reads TGTGCCAGCAGTTACAGGCAGGGCACTGAAGCTTTCTTT.

The table lists this clonotype with a few counts. V gene TRBV28 combines with J gene TRBJ1-4; D may be TRBD1 (5 bases). The V end was cut by 8 bases, the J end by 7 bases, with 17 bases between. Germline lookup yields CDR1 MDHEN and CDR2 SYDVKM. The CDR3 runs to 14 residues. The CDR3 loop reads CASSTTVKGEKLFF. CDR3 nucleotides: TGTGCCAGCTCCACGACAGTAAAGGGTGAAAAACTGTTTTTT. Filled out from reference TRBV28 and TRBJ1-4, the complete variable domain reads DVKVTQSSRYLVKRTGEKVFLECVQDMDHENMFWYRQDPGLGLRLIYFSYDVKMKEKGDIPEGYSVSREKKERFSLILESASTNQTSMYLCASSTTVKGEKLFFGSGTQLSVL.

Regarding this clonotype: This may be a read error, as it is one base from a much larger clone. The rearrangement links TRBV27 to TRBJ2-1, with D perhaps matching TRBD1 (5 bases). Germline CDR1 reads MNHEY; CDR2 reads SMNVEV (reference sequence). CDR3 length: 17 residues. This CDR3 is CASSLSPGISSYNGQFF. The DNA for the CDR3 is TGTGCCAGCAGTTTATCGCCAGGGATAAGCTCCTACAATGGGCAGTTCTTC.

This clonotype was observed many times. The V gene is TRBV7-2, the J gene TRBJ2-7; possibly TRBD2 for D (5 bases). The germline V and J ends were trimmed by 1 base and 3 bases, with 13 bases remaining between them. Germline V gene data show CDR1 as SGHTA and CDR2 as FQGNSA. CDR3 size: 15 residues. CDR3 protein: CASSLDVGNYYEQYF. In DNA form, the CDR3 reads TGTGCCAGCAGCTTAGATGTCGGGAATTACTACGAGCAGTACTTC.

V is TRBV6-2 or TRBV6-3 and J is TRBJ2-3, with TRBD2 identical over 9 bases. Germline CDR1 MNHEY, CDR2 SVGEGT. V shed 2 bases, J shed 1 base, and the junction held 4 bases outside the gene matches. The CDR3 length is 16 residues. CDR3 DNA: TGTGCCAGCAGTTACGAAGGCGGGAGGGGCACAGATACGCAGTATTTT. Translated: CASSYEGGRGTDTQYF.

This clonotype was detected only a few times. V and J are TRBV30 and TRBJ2-1, with D possibly TRBD1 on 5 matching bases. V was clipped by 1 base and J by 10 bases, with 11 bases between them. In germline, CDR1 is GTSNPN, CDR2 SVGIG (reference sequence). The CDR3 runs 12 residues. DNA for the CDR3: TGTGCCTGGAGTGATGGGGCAGGGGAGCAGTTCTTC. Amino acid sequence: CAWSDGAGEQFF. The full variable domain, in which reference TRBV30 and TRBJ2-1 provide the parts outside the CDR3, is SQTIHQWPATLVQPVGSPLSLECTVEGTSNPNLYWYRQAAGRGLQLLFYSVGIGQISSEVPQNLSASRPQDRQFILSSKKLLLSDSGFYLCAWSDGAGEQFFGPGTRLTVL.

This clonotype was observed many times. The chain joins TRBV5-1 to TRBJ2-5; D gene unclear. This CDR3 has 16 amino acids. Trimming took off 0 bases at V and 2 bases at J, with 14 bases between the two ends. The germline V gene has CDR1 SGHRS and CDR2 YFSETQ. DNA for the CDR3: TGCGCCAGCAGCTTGGGCGACTCAGATAAGCAAGAGACCCAGTACTTC. It is translated as CASSLGDSDKQETQYF.

This clonotype turned up a few times. The chain recombines TRBV5-1 with TRBJ2-5, with unresolved D. V lost 4 bases, J lost 5 bases, and 15 bases lay in between. Germline lookup yields CDR1 SGHRS and CDR2 YFSETQ. This CDR3 contains 14 residues. The CDR3, as DNA: TGCGCCAGCAGCCCTAGACTGGGGATGGAGACCCAGTACTTC. Protein product: CASSPRLGMETQYF.

This clonotype came up many times. The chain uses TRBV10-2 and TRBJ2-3, with no clear D. Germline CDR1 and CDR2: WSHSY and SAAADI. Trimming took 3 bases from V and 12 from J, leaving 16 bases between them. The CDR3 loop spans 13 amino acids. The CDR3 DNA is TGCGCCAGCAGTGATCAAGCCCGCCAAAAACAGTATTTT. The encoded protein is CASSDQARQKQYF.

This clonotype was counted at least ten times. This chain joins TRBV12-5 and TRBJ1-2, with D unclear. The V end lost 1 base, the J end lost 4 bases, and 7 bases lay between the germline ends. This CDR3 is built from 13 residues. The germline V gene encodes CDR1 LGHNT and CDR2 FRNRAP. Here the CDR3 DNA reads TGTGCTAGTGGTTTGGCCGACACCTATGGCTACACCTTC. Protein: CASGLADTYGYTF.

This clonotype came up a few times. The chain is built from TRBV14 and TRBJ2-7, with 7 bases identical to TRBD2. Germline lookup yields CDR1 SGHDN and CDR2 FVKESK. CDR3 length: 16 residues. V lost 1 base, J lost 2 bases, and 8 bases stayed unmatched. In DNA, the CDR3 is TGTGCCAGCAGCCAAGGATTTGGGGGGGAAGCCTACGAGCAGTACTTC. Protein sequence: CASSQGFGGEAYEQYF.

This clonotype was seen many times. The V and J genes are TRBV5-8 and TRBJ1-2; D uncertain. CDR3 length: 15 residues. CDR1 and CDR2 from the germline V gene are SGHTS and YDEGEE. V was clipped by 0 bases and J by 0 bases, with 9 bases between them. The CDR3 coding sequence is TGTGCCAGCAGCTTGGGTTGGACGGCTAACTATGGCTACACCTTC. Amino acid sequence: CASSLGWTANYGYTF.

This clonotype was seen many times. The rearrangement joins TRBV20-1 to TRBJ2-7; perhaps TRBD1 as D (5 bases). Germline values: CDR1 DFQATT, CDR2 SNEGSKA (reference sequence). This CDR3 contains 13 residues. V was shortened by 4 bases and J by 5 bases, with 15 bases between the two germline ends. CDR3 region: CSATGRVGDEQYF. CDR3 DNA sequence: TGCAGTGCTACGGGCAGGGTAGGGGACGAGCAGTACTTC.

The sample holds a few counts of this clonotype. This chain connects TRBV20-1 to TRBJ2-1; 15 bases map to TRBD2. CDR1 and CDR2 (germline): DFQATT, SNEGSKA (reference sequence). This CDR3 region has 17 residues. J was trimmed by 1 base and V by 7 bases; bases with no gene match: 8. CDR3 residues: CSVWGLAGGTSYNEQFF. CDR3 DNA: TGCAGTGTGTGGGGACTAGCGGGAGGAACATCCTACAATGAGCAGTTCTTC.

This clonotype came up many times. The chain links TRBV12-3 or TRBV12-4 to TRBJ2-7, with D perhaps being TRBD1 or TRBD2 (6 bases each). V dropped 5 bases and J dropped 2 bases, with 13 bases sitting between them. The CDR3 is made up of 14 amino acids. The CDR3 DNA reads TGTGCCAGCAGTGCCCCCGGGGGCCCCTACGAGCAGTACTTC. Translated, it gives CASSAPGGPYEQYF.

CDR3 region: CSAIGGLNTEAFF. In DNA form, the CDR3 reads TGCAGTGCTATAGGGGGCTTGAACACTGAAGCTTTCTTT. The chain couples TRBV20-1 to TRBJ1-1; 7 bases align to TRBD1. The CDR3 contains 13 residues. Germline lookup yields CDR1 DFQATT and CDR2 SNEGSKA (reference sequence). J gave up 0 bases and V 4 bases, and 2 bases lay outside the gene matches.